The 10 T cell receptor beta chains given below trace back to one sample, sequenced in a study of T cells in women clearing cervical HPV infection. Measured with immunoSEQ multiplex PCR; TCRdb has only the in-frame clones, and not every one. This sample's table reports roughly 22,000 clones. Sequenced input: blood buffy coat. These TCRs come from a woman between 18 and 75 years old with a cervical HPV16 infection that either progressed to CIN3+ or cleared (not recorded which).

Remarks on this clone: The read ends 3 residues early relative to the CDR3; the germline J gene fills the gap. The chain employs TRBV19 and TRBJ1-1; D possibly corresponds to TRBD1 (5 bases). Trimming shortened V by 6 bases and J by 0 bases, and 8 bases separated the two germline ends. Germline-derived CDR1 and CDR2 are LNHDA and SQIVND (reference sequence). The CDR3 length is 13 residues. The CDR3 bases that were read are TGTGCCAGTAGCGGACAATTGAACACTGAA. Protein product: CASSGQLNTE. The complete CDR3 reads CASSGQLNTEAFF.

Concerning this clone itself: The CDR3 extends 3 residues past the end of the read, so its final part is completed from the germline J gene. The V and J genes are TRBV4-2 and TRBJ2-7; D uncertain. The CDR3 has 14 residues. Germline V CDR1 and CDR2: LGHNA, YNFKEQ. V lost 1 base and J 5 bases, leaving 12 bases between the germline ends. The CDR3 protein is CASSQVSGMDEQYF. The DNA read from the CDR3 is TGTGCCAGCAGCCAAGTTTCCGGTATGGACGAG.

Remarks on this clone: The CDR3 end falls 3 residues outside the read, so it is completed with the germline J gene. This sequence joins TRBV19 and TRBJ1-1; 8 bases agree with TRBD1. Germline V gene sequence: CDR1 LNHDA, CDR2 SQIVND (reference sequence). This CDR3 has 12 residues. This CDR3 is CASAAGGAVAFF. CDR3 bases read: TGTGCCAGTGCGGCAGGGGGCGCGGTT.

About this clone itself: The CDR3 is cut off 3 residues early in the read; its end comes from the germline J gene. The rearrangement joins TRBV18 to TRBJ2-2, with TRBD1 as a possible D gene (7 bases). There are 16 residues in the CDR3. Germline lookup yields CDR1 KGHSH and CDR2 LQKENI. The germline V and J ends were trimmed by 6 bases and 4 bases, with 18 bases remaining between them. CDR3 protein: CASSTEIQGGTGELFF. CDR3 bases read: TGTGCCAGCTCCACTGAGATCCAGGGGGGCACCGGGGAG.

About this clone itself: The DNA ends 3 residues before the CDR3 does, and the rest of the CDR3 is filled in from the germline J gene. The chain uses TRBV4-2 and TRBJ2-4, with 9 bases fitting TRBD1. Germline CDR1 is LGHNA and CDR2 is YNFKEQ. Trimming at V came to 4 bases and at J to 1 base, leaving 11 bases not matched to a gene. This CDR3 is built from 18 residues. The CDR3 region is CASSPRDRVTKAKNIQYF. The sequenced CDR3 bases are TGTGCCAGCAGCCCCCGGGACAGGGTAACAAAGGCCAAAAACATT.

A remark on this clone: The read finishes 3 residues shy of the CDR3 end, and the germline J gene is used to complete it. This chain uses TRBV30 with TRBJ2-1; 11 bases match TRBD2. Germline V CDR1 and CDR2: GTSNPN, SVGIG (reference sequence). The CDR3 totals 17 residues. Unmatched junction bases numbered 10, after V lost 0 bases and J lost 6 bases. CDR3 DNA, as far as it was read: TGTGCCTGGAGTGTAATGGTTTCGCTAGCGGGAGGCAATGAG. Protein sequence: CAWSVMVSLAGGNE. The complete CDR3 sequence is CAWSVMVSLAGGNEQFF. Full variable domain (outside the CDR3, taken from reference TRBV30 and TRBJ2-1): SQTIHQWPATLVQPVGSPLSLECTVEGTSNPNLYWYRQAAGRGLQLLFYSVGIGQISSEVPQNLSASRPQDRQFILSSKKLLLSDSGFYLCAWSVMVSLAGGNEQFFGPGTRLTVL.

On this clone: The read falls 3 residues short of the CDR3 end, and the missing part is taken from the germline J gene. V is TRBV20-1 and J is TRBJ2-7; 11 bases are shared with TRBD1. V was clipped by 3 bases and J by 6 bases; unmatched bases: 10. The CDR3 is 15 amino acids. Germline V gene data show CDR1 as DFQATT and CDR2 as SNEGSKA (reference sequence). This CDR3 reads CSASHTGTGGLEQYF. Incomplete CDR3 DNA: TGCAGTGCTAGCCATACCGGGACAGGGGGGCTCGAG.

A word on this clone: The read halts 3 residues ahead of the CDR3 end, with the missing end drawn from the germline J gene. The chain combines TRBV7-9 with TRBJ2-7; D perhaps matches TRBD1 (5 bases). Germline-derived CDR1 and CDR2 are SEHNR and FQNEAQ (reference sequence). V was pared by 5 bases and J by 3 bases, with 14 bases between. This CDR3 region has 14 residues. CDR3 amino acids: CASSTWTDNYEQYF. The covered CDR3 bases are TGTGCCAGCAGCACCTGGACGGACAACTACGAG.

As concerns this clone: The CDR3 extends 3 residues past the end of the read, so its final part is completed from the germline J gene. This rearrangement joins TRBV6-1 to TRBJ2-1, with 11 bases lining up with TRBD2. This CDR3 comprises 16 residues. Per the germline V gene, CDR1 is MNHNS and CDR2 is SASEGT. Trimming took 5 bases from V and 1 from J; bases not matched to a gene: 4. The sequenced part of the CDR3 DNA is TGTGCCAGCAGTCAAGTAGCGGGAGGGTCCTACAATGAG. Residues: CASSQVAGGSYNE. From start to end, the CDR3 is CASSQVAGGSYNEQFF.

Points on this clone: With the read ending 3 residues before the CDR3 end, the germline J gene is used to fill in that end. The chain joins TRBV30 to TRBJ1-2; D remains ambiguous. The CDR3 is 13 residues long. The V gene lost 0 bases and the J gene lost 1 base, with 6 bases spanning the gap. CDR1 is GTSNPN, CDR2 SVGIG, per germline (reference sequence). CDR3 bases read: TGTGCCTGGAGTGTGTCGGTTAACTATGGC. Protein: CAWSVSVNYG. The whole CDR3 protein is CAWSVSVNYGYTF.